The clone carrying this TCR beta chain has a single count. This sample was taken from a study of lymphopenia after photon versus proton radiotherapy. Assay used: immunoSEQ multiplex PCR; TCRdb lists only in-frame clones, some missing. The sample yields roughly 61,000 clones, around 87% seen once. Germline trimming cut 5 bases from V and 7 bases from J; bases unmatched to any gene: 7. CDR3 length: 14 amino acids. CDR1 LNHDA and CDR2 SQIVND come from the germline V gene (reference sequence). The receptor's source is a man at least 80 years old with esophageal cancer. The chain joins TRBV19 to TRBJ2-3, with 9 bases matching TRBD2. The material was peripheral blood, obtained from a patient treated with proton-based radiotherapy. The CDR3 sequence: CASSGGRAGNTQYF. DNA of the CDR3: TGTGCCAGTAGTGGCGGGAGGGCCGGGAATACGCAGTATTTT.